This T cell receptor (beta chain) is drawn from a study of technical replicates of blood from a handful of donors. Libraries were prepared by immunoSEQ multiplex PCR; TCRdb keeps only in-frame clonotypes and omits some of them. The table records about 85,000 clones, 94% of them present only once. The V gene's germline CDR1 is SQVTM and CDR2 ANQGSEA. The length of the CDR3 is 15 residues. The ends were cut back, 8 bases at V and 1 base at J, with 20 bases in the middle. The clonotype originates from a human donor in good health. J is TRBJ1-1 and V is TRBV29-1; D is unresolved. Source material: T cells isolated from PBMCs. The CDR3 DNA sequence: TGCAGCCTAGGTAGAACCAAAGACGGGAACACTGAAGCTTTCTTT. The encoded protein is CSLGRTKDGNTEAFF.